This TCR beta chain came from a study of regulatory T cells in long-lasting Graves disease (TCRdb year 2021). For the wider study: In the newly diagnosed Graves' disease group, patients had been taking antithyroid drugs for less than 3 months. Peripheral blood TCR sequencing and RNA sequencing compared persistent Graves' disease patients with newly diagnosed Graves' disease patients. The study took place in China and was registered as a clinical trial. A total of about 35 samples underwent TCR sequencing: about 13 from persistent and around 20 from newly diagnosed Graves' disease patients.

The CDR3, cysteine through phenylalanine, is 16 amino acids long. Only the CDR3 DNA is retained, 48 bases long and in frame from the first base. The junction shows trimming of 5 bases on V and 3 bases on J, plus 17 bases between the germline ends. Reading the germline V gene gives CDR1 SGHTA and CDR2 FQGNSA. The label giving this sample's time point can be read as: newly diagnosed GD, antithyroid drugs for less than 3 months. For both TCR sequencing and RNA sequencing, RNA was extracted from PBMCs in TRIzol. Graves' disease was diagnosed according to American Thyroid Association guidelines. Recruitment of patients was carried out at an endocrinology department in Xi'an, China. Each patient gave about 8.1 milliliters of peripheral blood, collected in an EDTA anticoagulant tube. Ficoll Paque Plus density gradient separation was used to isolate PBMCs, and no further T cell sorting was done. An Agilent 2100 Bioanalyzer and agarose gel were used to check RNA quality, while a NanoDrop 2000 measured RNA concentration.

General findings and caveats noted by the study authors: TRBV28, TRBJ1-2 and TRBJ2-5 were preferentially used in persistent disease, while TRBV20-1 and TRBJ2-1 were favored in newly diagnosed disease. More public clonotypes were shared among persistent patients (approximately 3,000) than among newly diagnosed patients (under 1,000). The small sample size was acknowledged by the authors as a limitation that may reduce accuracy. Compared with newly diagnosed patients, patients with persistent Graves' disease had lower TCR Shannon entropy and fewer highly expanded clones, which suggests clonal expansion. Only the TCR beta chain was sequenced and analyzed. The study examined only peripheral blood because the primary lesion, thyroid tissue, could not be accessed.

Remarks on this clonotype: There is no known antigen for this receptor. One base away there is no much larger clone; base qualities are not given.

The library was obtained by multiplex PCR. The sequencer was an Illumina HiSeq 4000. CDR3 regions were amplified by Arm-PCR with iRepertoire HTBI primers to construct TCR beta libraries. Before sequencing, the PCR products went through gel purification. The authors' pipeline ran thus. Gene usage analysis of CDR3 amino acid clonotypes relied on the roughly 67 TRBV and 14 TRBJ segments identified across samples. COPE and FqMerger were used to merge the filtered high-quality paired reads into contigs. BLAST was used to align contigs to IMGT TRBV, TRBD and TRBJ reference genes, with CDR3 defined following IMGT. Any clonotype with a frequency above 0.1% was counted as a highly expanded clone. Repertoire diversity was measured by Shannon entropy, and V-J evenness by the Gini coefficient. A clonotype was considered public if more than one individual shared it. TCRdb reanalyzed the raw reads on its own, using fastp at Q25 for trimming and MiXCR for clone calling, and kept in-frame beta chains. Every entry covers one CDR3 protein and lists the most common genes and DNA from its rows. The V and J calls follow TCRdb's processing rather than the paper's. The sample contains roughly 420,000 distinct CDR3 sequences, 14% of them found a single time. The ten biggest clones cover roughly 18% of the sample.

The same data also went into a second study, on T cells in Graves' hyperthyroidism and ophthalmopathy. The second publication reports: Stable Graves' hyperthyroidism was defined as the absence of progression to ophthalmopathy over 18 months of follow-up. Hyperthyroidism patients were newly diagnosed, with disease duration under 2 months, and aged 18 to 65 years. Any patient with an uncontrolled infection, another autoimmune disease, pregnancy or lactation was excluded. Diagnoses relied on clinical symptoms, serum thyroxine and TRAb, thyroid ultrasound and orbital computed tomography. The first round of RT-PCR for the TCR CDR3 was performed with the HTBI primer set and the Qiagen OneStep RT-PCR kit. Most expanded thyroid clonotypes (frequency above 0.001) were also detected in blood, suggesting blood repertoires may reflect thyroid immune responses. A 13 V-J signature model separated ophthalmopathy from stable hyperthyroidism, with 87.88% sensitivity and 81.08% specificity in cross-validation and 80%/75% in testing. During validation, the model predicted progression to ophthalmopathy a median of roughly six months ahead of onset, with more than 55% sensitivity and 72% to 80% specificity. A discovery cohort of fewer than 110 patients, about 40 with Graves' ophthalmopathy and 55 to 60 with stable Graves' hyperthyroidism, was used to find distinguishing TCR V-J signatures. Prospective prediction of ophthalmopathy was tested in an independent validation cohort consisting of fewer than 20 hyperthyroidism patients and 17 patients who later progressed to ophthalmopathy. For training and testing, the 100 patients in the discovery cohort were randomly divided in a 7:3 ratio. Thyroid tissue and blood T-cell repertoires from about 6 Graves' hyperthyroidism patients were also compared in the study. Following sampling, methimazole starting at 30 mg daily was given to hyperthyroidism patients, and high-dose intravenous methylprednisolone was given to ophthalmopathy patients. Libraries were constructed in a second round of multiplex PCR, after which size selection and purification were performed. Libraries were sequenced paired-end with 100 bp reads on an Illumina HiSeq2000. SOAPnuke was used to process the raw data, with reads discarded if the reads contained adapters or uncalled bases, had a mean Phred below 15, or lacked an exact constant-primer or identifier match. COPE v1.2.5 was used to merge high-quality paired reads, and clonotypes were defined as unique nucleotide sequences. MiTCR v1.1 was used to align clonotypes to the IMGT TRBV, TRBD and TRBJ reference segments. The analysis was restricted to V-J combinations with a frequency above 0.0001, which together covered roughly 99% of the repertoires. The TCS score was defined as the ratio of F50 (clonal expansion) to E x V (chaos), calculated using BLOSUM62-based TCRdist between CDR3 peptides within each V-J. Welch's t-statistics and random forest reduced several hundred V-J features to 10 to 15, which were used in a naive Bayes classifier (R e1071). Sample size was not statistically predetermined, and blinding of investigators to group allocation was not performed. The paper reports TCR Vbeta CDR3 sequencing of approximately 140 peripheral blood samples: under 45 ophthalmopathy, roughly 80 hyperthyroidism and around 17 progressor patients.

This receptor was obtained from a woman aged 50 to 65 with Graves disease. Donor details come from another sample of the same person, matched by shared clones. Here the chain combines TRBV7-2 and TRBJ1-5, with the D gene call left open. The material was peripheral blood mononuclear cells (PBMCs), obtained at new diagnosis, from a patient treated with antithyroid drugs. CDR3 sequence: CASSPREGLLNQPQHF. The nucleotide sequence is TGTGCCAGCAGCCCACGAGAGGGATTACTCAATCAGCCCCAGCATTTT.